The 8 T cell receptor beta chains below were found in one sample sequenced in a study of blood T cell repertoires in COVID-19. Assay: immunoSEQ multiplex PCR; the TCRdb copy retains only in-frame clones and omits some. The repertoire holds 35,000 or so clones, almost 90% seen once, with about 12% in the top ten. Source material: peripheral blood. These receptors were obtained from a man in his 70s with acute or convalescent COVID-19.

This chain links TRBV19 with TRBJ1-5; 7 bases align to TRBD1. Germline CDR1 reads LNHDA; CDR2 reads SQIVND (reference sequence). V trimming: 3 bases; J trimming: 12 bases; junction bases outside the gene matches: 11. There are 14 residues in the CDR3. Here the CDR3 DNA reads TGTGCCAGTAGTATCAGCGGGTCCGCAGGGGGCCAGCATTTT. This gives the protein CASSISGSAGGQHF. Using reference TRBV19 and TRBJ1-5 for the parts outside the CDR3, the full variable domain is DGGITQSPKYLFRKEGQNVTLSCEQNLNHDAMYWYRQDPGQGLRLIYYSQIVNDFQKGDIAEGYSVSREKKESFPLTVTSAQKNPTAFYLCASSISGSAGGQHFGDGTRLSIL.

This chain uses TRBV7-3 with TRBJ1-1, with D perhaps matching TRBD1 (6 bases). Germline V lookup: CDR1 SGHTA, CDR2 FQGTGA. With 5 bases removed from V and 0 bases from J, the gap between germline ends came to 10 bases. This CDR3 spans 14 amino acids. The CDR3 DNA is TGTGCCAGCAGCAACGGACAGCTGAACACTGAAGCTTTCTTT. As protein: CASSNGQLNTEAFF. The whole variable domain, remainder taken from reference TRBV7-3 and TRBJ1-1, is GAGVSQTPSNKVTEKGKYVELRCDPISGHTALYWYRQSLGQGPEFLIYFQGTGAADDSGLPNDRFFAVRPEGSVSTLKIQRTERGDSAVYLCASSNGQLNTEAFFGQGTRLTVV.

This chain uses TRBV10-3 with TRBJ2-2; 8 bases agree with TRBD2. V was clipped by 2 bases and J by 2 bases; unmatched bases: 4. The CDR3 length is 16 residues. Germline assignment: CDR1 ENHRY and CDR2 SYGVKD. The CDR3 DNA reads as TGTGCCATCAGTGAGGCGGGGGGAGGAAACACCGGGGAGCTGTTTTTT. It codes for CAISEAGGGNTGELFF.

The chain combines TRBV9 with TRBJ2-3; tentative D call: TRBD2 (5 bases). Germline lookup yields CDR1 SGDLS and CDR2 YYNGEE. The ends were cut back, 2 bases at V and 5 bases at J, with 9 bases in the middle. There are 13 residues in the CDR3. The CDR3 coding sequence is TGTGCCAGCAGCGTCGTGGACTTAGATACGCAGTATTTT. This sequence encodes CASSVVDLDTQYF.

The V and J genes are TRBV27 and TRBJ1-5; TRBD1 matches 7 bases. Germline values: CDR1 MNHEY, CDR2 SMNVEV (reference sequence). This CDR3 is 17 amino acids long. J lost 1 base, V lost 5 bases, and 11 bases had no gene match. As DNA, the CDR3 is TGTGCCAGCAGTACCCTTGGACAGGTCTTGAGCAATCAGCCCCAGCATTTT. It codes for CASSTLGQVLSNQPQHF.

The CDR3 nucleotides are TGTGCCAGCTCACCACCGTCAACGGCAACTAATGAAAAACTGTTTTTT. Translating gives CASSPPSTATNEKLFF. This chain links TRBV18 with TRBJ1-4; no firm D call. Germline CDR1 and CDR2: KGHSH and LQKENI. V lost 0 bases to trimming and J lost 0 bases, with 8 bases between them. CDR3 length: 16 residues.

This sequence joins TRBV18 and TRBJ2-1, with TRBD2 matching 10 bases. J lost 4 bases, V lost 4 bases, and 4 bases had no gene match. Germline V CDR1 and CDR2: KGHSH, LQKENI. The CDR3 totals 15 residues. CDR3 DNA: TGTGCCAGCTCACGACTAGCGGGCCTTTACAATGAGCAGTTCTTC. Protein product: CASSRLAGLYNEQFF.

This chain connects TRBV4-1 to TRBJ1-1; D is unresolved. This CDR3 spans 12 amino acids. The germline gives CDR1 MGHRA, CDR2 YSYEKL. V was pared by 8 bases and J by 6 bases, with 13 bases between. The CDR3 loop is CASGGVSAEAFF. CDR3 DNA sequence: TGCGCCAGCGGCGGGGTCAGCGCTGAAGCTTTCTTT.